This TCR beta chain was captured by sequencing in a study of CD8 T cells in Susac syndrome. Germline V gene data show CDR1 as SNHLY and CDR2 as FYNNEI. The V gene lost 3 bases and the J gene lost 2 bases, with 11 bases spanning the gap. This CDR3 spans 15 amino acids. 0.5 to 1 ug RNA was reverse transcribed with random hexamers. MiXCR, run by TCRdb on the immunoSEQ multiplex PCR reads, gives a single entry per CDR3 protein. The table lists 40,000 to 55,000 distinct CDR3 sequences, roughly 92% of them singletons, with around 0.4% in the top ten. J is TRBJ1-5 and V is TRBV2; D unresolved. The origin of this receptor is a human donor in good health. The specimen sequenced was CD8+ T cells from PBMCs. Here the CDR3 reads CASSERISRNQPQHF. The CDR3, as DNA: TGTGCCAGCAGTGAGCGGATCAGCCGCAATCAGCCCCAGCATTTT.